These 6 T cell receptor beta chains share one sample of origin, sequenced in a study of blood T cell repertoires in COVID-19. Measured with immunoSEQ multiplex PCR; TCRdb has only the in-frame clones, and not every one. The data contain fewer than 300,000 clones, roughly 85% of them singletons. Material: PBMCs or T cells enriched from blood (not recorded which). Source of these receptors: a man in his forties who had been exposed to COVID-19.

The chain combines TRBV2 with TRBJ1-2; 8 bases are shared with TRBD1. Per the germline V gene, CDR1 is SNHLY and CDR2 is FYNNEI. The ends lost 1 base at V and 10 bases at J; junction bases unmatched: 5. The CDR3 extends over 13 amino acids. The CDR3, as DNA: TGTGCCAGCAGTGAAGAACAGGGGGTTCCCTACACCTTC. Translated, it gives CASSEEQGVPYTF.

The rearrangement uses TRBV30 and TRBJ1-5, with D maybe TRBD1 (5 bases). V was trimmed by 5 bases and J by 3 bases, leaving 20 bases between them. Per the germline V gene, CDR1 is GTSNPN and CDR2 is SVGIG (reference sequence). The CDR3 runs 16 residues. The chain's CDR3 is CAWGAGGNRVNQPQHF. The DNA of the CDR3 is TGTGCCTGGGGGGCCGGCGGGAACAGAGTCAATCAGCCCCAGCATTTT.

The chain is built from TRBV12-5 and TRBJ2-5; D unresolved. CDR1 LGHNT and CDR2 FRNRAP come from the germline V gene. The germline V and J ends were trimmed by 1 base and 4 bases, with 7 bases remaining between them. The CDR3 has 13 residues. CDR3 nucleotide sequence: TGTGCTAGTGGTTTGGCCCTCGGAGAGACCCAGTACTTC. As protein: CASGLALGETQYF.

The gene calls are TRBV9 and TRBJ1-5, with TRBD1 as a possible D gene (6 bases). Trimming removed 2 bases from V and 3 bases from J, with 24 bases in between. The CDR3 contains 19 residues. Germline assignment: CDR1 SGDLS and CDR2 YYNGEE. Here the CDR3 reads CASSVRNYLGAEFNQPQHF. In nucleotides, the CDR3 is TGTGCCAGCAGCGTTAGGAACTACTTGGGGGCCGAGTTCAATCAGCCCCAGCATTTT. The full variable domain, completed using reference TRBV9 and TRBJ1-5, is DSGVTQTPKHLITATGQRVTLRCSPRSGDLSVYWYQQSLDQGLQFLIQYYNGEERAKGNILERFSAQQFPDLHSELNLSSLELGDSALYFCASSVRNYLGAEFNQPQHFGDGTRLSIL.

This clone was detected only a few times. V and J are TRBV10-3 and TRBJ2-7; D call uncertain. Trimming took 4 bases from V and 6 from J, leaving 16 bases between them. The CDR3 has 14 amino acids. The V gene's germline CDR1 is ENHRY and CDR2 SYGVKD. The CDR3 nucleotides read TGTGCCATCAGTGGCGCGGTCCTCGGCTCCGAGCAGTACTTC. Residues: CAISGAVLGSEQYF.

The V gene is TRBV5-1, the J gene TRBJ2-1; 10 nucleotides align to TRBD1. V trimming: 0 bases; J trimming: 6 bases; junction bases outside the gene matches: 3. Germline V gene sequence: CDR1 SGHRS, CDR2 YFSETQ. This CDR3 contains 15 residues. CDR3 nucleotides: TGCGCCAGCAGCTTGGGACAGGGGGCGGGCAATGAGCAGTTCTTC. It translates to CASSLGQGAGNEQFF.